This entry lists 12 T cell receptor beta chains sequenced from one sample in a study of cytomegalovirus exposure and HLA in healthy donors. This table comes from immunoSEQ multiplex PCR, and its TCRdb copy is limited to in-frame clones, with some not included. The sample shows about 220,000 clones, approximately 88% of them seen only once. The sample taken for sequencing was PBMCs. All receptors derive from a woman between 25 and 40 years old in good health and CMV-seropositive.

The J gene is TRBJ2-5, the V gene TRBV30; TRBD1 matches 9 bases. CDR3 size: 13 residues. J lost 7 bases, V lost 7 bases, and 10 bases had no gene match. The germline CDR1 and CDR2 sequences are GTSNPN and SVGIG (reference sequence). As DNA, the CDR3 is TGTGCCTACCGACAGGGGGGAACGGGGACCCAGTACTTC. Translated, it gives CAYRQGGTGTQYF.

This clone was seen more than once but under ten times. J is TRBJ2-7 and V is TRBV10-3; D is ambiguous. CDR1 and CDR2 from the germline V gene are ENHRY and SYGVKD. Between the trimmed V and J ends, which lost 8 bases and 3 bases, there was a span of 11 bases. The CDR3 totals 12 residues. The CDR3 sequence: CAIATGSYEQYF. CDR3 nucleotide sequence: TGTGCCATCGCCACTGGAAGCTACGAGCAGTACTTC.

The V gene is TRBV6-6, the J gene TRBJ2-7, with D perhaps given as TRBD1 or TRBD2 (5 bases each). Germline assignment: CDR1 MNHNY and CDR2 SVGAGI (reference sequence). V was pared by 5 bases and J by 2 bases, with 13 bases between. There are 14 residues in the CDR3. The CDR3 loop is CASSRDLDAYEQYF. The DNA for the CDR3 is TGTGCCAGCAGTCGGGACCTTGACGCCTACGAGCAGTACTTC.

This chain links TRBV30 with TRBJ1-1; 8 nucleotides align to TRBD1. CDR1 is GTSNPN, CDR2 SVGIG, per germline (reference sequence). The ends lost 0 bases at V and 6 bases at J; junction bases unmatched: 9. The CDR3 spans 15 residues. CDR3 nucleotides: TGTGCCTGGAGTGTACTAGCCCAGGGGGCAGCTGAAGCTTTCTTT. Its translation is CAWSVLAQGAAEAFF. The full variable domain, its missing parts supplied by reference TRBV30 and TRBJ1-1, is SQTIHQWPATLVQPVGSPLSLECTVEGTSNPNLYWYRQAAGRGLQLLFYSVGIGQISSEVPQNLSASRPQDRQFILSSKKLLLSDSGFYLCAWSVLAQGAAEAFFGQGTRLTVV.

V gene TRBV6-5 combines with J gene TRBJ1-5, with unresolved D. The length of the CDR3 is 13 residues. Germline CDR1 MNHEY, CDR2 SVGAGI. The V and J ends lost 7 bases and 6 bases respectively, with 13 bases between them. The CDR3 DNA reads TGTGCCAGCAAGGGCTTGGGTACTCAGCCCCAGCATTTT. Protein sequence: CASKGLGTQPQHF.

The chain combines TRBV5-6 with TRBJ2-5; 8 bases map to TRBD1. The length of the CDR3 is 15 residues. The germline V gene encodes CDR1 SGHDT and CDR2 YYEEEE. Trimming removed 6 bases from V and 5 bases from J; junction bases left unmatched: 12. Here the CDR3 reads CASTSSQGAWETQYF. The CDR3 DNA reads as TGTGCCAGCACCTCGTCGCAGGGGGCTTGGGAGACCCAGTACTTC.

The gene calls are TRBV6-1 and TRBJ2-3; TRBD1 aligns across 9 bases. The CDR3 covers 16 residues. CDR1 and CDR2 (germline): MNHNS, SASEGT. Trimming cost V 2 bases and J 4 bases; bases outside gene matches: 7. For the CDR3, the DNA is TGTGCCAGCAGTGAACTTCCGGGACAGGGCCCAGATACGCAGTATTTT. It specifies CASSELPGQGPDTQYF.

In this sample, this clone turned up once. This chain joins TRBV30 and TRBJ1-1; D might be TRBD1 (6 bases). Trimming cost V 4 bases and J 3 bases, with 12 bases left between them. This CDR3 spans 13 amino acids. CDR1 is GTSNPN, CDR2 SVGIG, per germline (reference sequence). In nucleotides, the CDR3 is TGTGCCTGGAAAGAGGGGGACTACACTGAAGCTTTCTTT. It specifies CAWKEGDYTEAFF.

J is TRBJ2-2 and V is TRBV12-5, with D unclear. The CDR3 has 14 amino acids. CDR1 is LGHNT, CDR2 FRNRAP, per germline. V lost 4 bases and J lost 2, with 8 bases in between. The CDR3 protein is CASGSTFNTGELFF. In DNA, the CDR3 is TGTGCTAGTGGTTCAACATTTAACACCGGGGAGCTGTTTTTT.

The chain employs TRBV6-6 and TRBJ2-3; perhaps TRBD1 as D (6 bases). The CDR3 is 14 amino acids. Trimming took 5 bases from V and 2 from J, leaving 11 bases between them. Germline lookup yields CDR1 MNHNY and CDR2 SVGAGI (reference sequence). The CDR3: CASSPGTNTDTQYF. In nucleotides, the CDR3 is TGTGCCAGCAGTCCCGGGACAAACACAGATACGCAGTATTTT.

The chain uses TRBV30 and TRBJ1-4, with 7 bases identical to TRBD1. Per germline, CDR1 GTSNPN and CDR2 SVGIG (reference sequence). The CDR3 is made up of 14 amino acids. Trimming cost V 3 bases and J 5 bases; bases outside gene matches: 6. The CDR3: CAWRSGGGNEKLFF. The CDR3 DNA reads as TGTGCCTGGAGGTCAGGAGGGGGCAATGAAAAACTGTTTTTT. Full variable domain (rest looked up from reference TRBV30 and TRBJ1-4): SQTIHQWPATLVQPVGSPLSLECTVEGTSNPNLYWYRQAAGRGLQLLFYSVGIGQISSEVPQNLSASRPQDRQFILSSKKLLLSDSGFYLCAWRSGGGNEKLFFGSGTQLSVL.

This clone is classed as medium-sized. The chain employs TRBV4-1 and TRBJ2-2, with D uncertain. The V and J ends lost 0 bases and 7 bases respectively, with 9 bases between them. CDR3 size: 14 residues. Germline CDR1 is MGHRA and CDR2 is YSYEKL. The CDR3, as DNA: TGCGCCAGCAGCCAAGATGAGCACGGCGGGGAGCTGTTTTTT. It translates to CASSQDEHGGELFF.